The clone carrying this T cell receptor beta chain was seen repeatedly, ten times or more. Its specificity is not known. Total RNA was isolated from unfractionated whole blood. This entry comes from a study of human T cells and chemical hapten exposure. Study-wide points: Counts of TCRs above 1 in 1000 frequency stayed unchanged with DPC sensitization.

The library put unique molecular identifiers onto individual cDNA molecules. In TCRdb, the 5' RACE reads were re-called with MiXCR into one record per CDR3 protein. Here the sample spans more than 140,000 distinct CDR3 sequences, 3.5% to 5% being singletons. Trimming removed 3 bases at V and 0 bases at J, with 11 bases between. CDR3 length: 14 amino acids. The germline gives CDR1 DFQATT, CDR2 SNEGSKA (reference sequence). This receptor was obtained from a female donor in good health. The chain recombines TRBV20-1 with TRBJ1-1; D perhaps matches TRBD1 (5 bases). In nucleotides, the CDR3 is TGCAGTGCTAGGTTCCAGGGATTGAACACTGAAGCTTTCTTT. Translation gives CSARFQGLNTEAFF.